This T cell receptor (beta chain) was retrieved from a study of PD-L1 blockade in urothelial cancer. Study at large: Chemotherapy regimens numbering 0 to 3 had been given to patients. It was at 3 weeks (second dose) and 6 weeks after treatment start that blood was analyzed.

Described time point: pretreatment peripheral blood. Sampling of each patient yielded between 1 and 8 specimens, collected pretreatment and on-treatment. Findings and caveats of the study: Below-median TCR clonality that was measured in pretreatment blood predicted better survival.

Germline CDR1 is SGHAT and CDR2 is FQNNGV. The V segment lost 1 base and the J segment 6 bases; nucleotides outside the gene matches: 2. CDR3 length: 13 residues. Note on this clone: Antigen: not known.

The table came from immunoSEQ multiplex PCR; TCRdb's copy has only in-frame clones and leaves some out. The sample carries tens of thousands of clones, roughly 84% recorded once. The sample consisted of PBMCs, taken around atezolizumab (anti-PD-L1) treatment. The sequence derives from a woman in her sixties or seventies with urothelial cancer. The chain uses TRBV11-2 and TRBJ2-7, with 8 bases identical to TRBD2. CDR3 nucleotide sequence: TGTGCCAGCAGCTTAGGGGCGGGGGGCGAGCAGTACTTC. This encodes CASSLGAGGEQYF.